This T cell receptor (beta chain) was identified during a study of CD4 T cells in relation to SARS-CoV-2 and coronaviruses (dated by TCRdb to the early 2020s). About the full investigation: The ViraFEST assay cultured PBMCs with antigen for 10 days, then sequenced TCR beta CDR3s to find antigen-specific clonal expansions. An HIV-1 Nef peptide pool or a no-peptide culture served as the negative reference condition. Samples from three pre-COVID donors and the naive versus memory experiments were sequenced with the Adaptive Biotechnologies TCR-sequencing kit; other data were Illumina-based. At the level of individual TCR clonotypes, the study measured memory CD4+ T cell crossreactivity between SARS-CoV-2 spike protein and common cold coronavirus spike proteins. For other donors in the study, expansion assays were sequenced with a different, Illumina-based TCR-beta assay. Shared crossreactive spike epitopes were mapped to their HLA restriction using patient-derived lymphoblastoid cell lines. General study outcomes and caveats: Roughly 64% of donors had memory CD4+ clonotypes that crossrecognized SARS-CoV-2 and at least one common cold coronavirus spike. The study was constrained by small numbers of patients and of tested TCRs. Because the crossreactivity analysis focused on spike protein, crossreactivity against other viral proteins was not assessed. Significantly weaker SARS-CoV-2-driven expansion was shown by crossreactive clones than by monoreactive clones, consistent with antigenic imprinting. Because no donor provided both pre-pandemic and post-infection samples, tracing the source of pre-existing responses was limited.

The CDR3 starts with the cysteine, ends with the phenylalanine, and has 14 residues. Kept here is only the CDR3 DNA, which spans 42 bases and is read in frame from base 1. V is shortened by 1 base, J by 2 bases, and the region joining them spans 7 bases. CDR1 LGHDT and CDR2 YNNKEL were looked up in the germline V gene (reference sequence). Library prep was done by the immunoSEQ multiplex PCR assay. The original methods were these. During preprocessing, nonproductive sequences were removed, along with CDR3s that did not begin with C, did not end with F or W, or were shorter than 7 amino acids. Antigen-specific clonotypes were called with the MANAFEST web app, based on expansion relative to reference and other culture wells. A clone was considered positive if the clone showed significant expansion compared with the reference culture in 2 of 3 replicate wells at an FDR below 0.05. Positive clones also required significant expansion versus all other tandem wells and an odds ratio above 5. Pairwise Levenshtein distance, computed with the stringdist R package after three terminal residues were trimmed from each end, was used as the measure of CDR3 homology. Imported from immuneACCESS, the table was reduced by TCRdb to in-frame sequences with V and J called. These copies leave out some clones; in studies compared against another copy, an unresolved V gene accounts for under half, and the cause of the remainder is not known. That table supplies the V and J calls and clone size; D and trimming were determined from the DNA. The sample table lists more than 25,000 clones, 60% to 85% of them with a count of one. 10% to 15% of the sample rests with the top ten.

With regard to this clone: What antigen it recognizes has not been identified. No much larger clonotype is one base removed from it; base qualities were not supplied.

CD4+ T cells from unexposed donors were collected before the COVID-19 pandemic (2011-2018). The EasySep CD4+ T cell isolation kit was used to isolate CD4+ T cells once the cultures had run for roughly eleven days. As cell number allowed, CD4+ T cells from unexposed donors were tested for reactivity to SARS-CoV-2 S and N and to four common cold coronavirus spike pools. About 2 million PBMCs per well were cultured in IMDM with roughly 5% human AB serum and 9.5 to 10 IU/ml IL-2. Half of the culture medium was replaced with fresh IL-2-containing medium on days 3 and 7. Triplicate replicate wells were generally used for each peptide culture condition. The leukapheresis product for the unexposed donors was obtained through commercial purchase. Ficoll-Paque PLUS gradient centrifugation was used to isolate PBMCs from leukapheresis product or whole blood. The PBMCs went either fresh into the expansion assay or into cryopreservation at -140 degrees C. The QIAamp Micro DNA Kit was used to extract genomic DNA from the CD4+ T cells.

This chain is built from TRBV3-1 (or the pseudogene TRBV3-2) and TRBJ2-3; the D segment cannot be called with confidence. The sample consisted of CD4+ T cells from PBMCs, cultured in vitro. This receptor was identified in a human donor in good health. CDR3 region: CASSQVVNTDTQYF. The DNA reads as follows: TGTGCCAGCAGCCAAGTGGTAAACACAGATACGCAGTATTTT.